Listed below are T cell receptor beta chains from one sample, sequenced in a study of CD8 T cells in Susac syndrome. Via MiXCR, TCRdb re-called the immunoSEQ multiplex PCR reads, giving one row per CDR3 protein. The table includes about 300,000 distinct CDR3 sequences, 65% to 90% detected once. Sequenced input: CD8+ T cells from PBMCs. These receptors all come from a human donor with multiple sclerosis. CDR3s include the opening cysteine and the closing phenylalanine or tryptophan. A D gene is named only where the DNA matches it firmly. Clone size appears in some rows only: once, few, many, or a class for an expanded clone.

J: TRBJ2-7
D: NA
V: TRBV25-1
size: NA
CDR3: CASSDGWGSSYEQYF
DNA: TGTGCCAGCAGTGATGGGTGGGGCAGCTCCTACGAGCAGTACTTC

J: TRBJ2-7
D: TRBD2
V: TRBV23-1
size: NA
CDR3: CASSQSGRGGTYEQYF
DNA: TGCGCCAGCAGTCAATCTGGGCGGGGGGGAACCTACGAGCAGTACTTC

J: TRBJ1-5
D: TRBD1
V: TRBV11-2
size: NA
CDR3: CASSLGTGGGQPQHF
DNA: TGTGCCAGCAGCTTAGGGACAGGAGGGGGTCAGCCCCAGCATTTT

J: TRBJ2-7
D: TRBD2
V: TRBV11-2
size: NA
CDR3: CASGTSGIEQYF
DNA: TGTGCCAGCGGGACTAGCGGGATCGAGCAGTACTTC

J: TRBJ2-1
D: NA
V: TRBV3-1
size: NA
CDR3: CASSQRGRPPWNEQFF
DNA: TGTGCCAGCAGCCAACGAGGGAGACCACCGTGGAATGAGCAGTTCTTC

J: TRBJ1-4
D: NA
V: TRBV5-1
size: NA
CDR3: CASSLGHFRPGSRYEKLFF
DNA: TGCGCCAGCAGCTTGGGCCACTTCCGCCCAGGGTCGAGGTATGAAAAACTGTTTTTT

J: TRBJ2-1
D: NA
V: TRBV6-5
size: few
CDR3: CASSYGGTINEQFF
DNA: TGTGCCAGCAGTTATGGGGGGACAATCAATGAGCAGTTCTTC

J: TRBJ1-2
D: TRBD1
V: TRBV2
size: NA
CDR3: CASPTRDRVDGYTF
DNA: TGTGCCAGCCCGACCCGGGACAGGGTTGATGGCTACACCTTC

J: TRBJ2-7
D: NA
V: TRBV12-3/TRBV12-4
size: few
CDR3: CASRGDGPYEQYF
DNA: TGTGCCAGCAGGGGGGACGGACCCTACGAGCAGTACTTC

J: TRBJ2-7
D: NA
V: TRBV29-1
size: NA
CDR3: CSVAGRNGLNTYEQYF
DNA: TGCAGCGTGGCGGGTCGGAACGGCCTCAATACCTACGAGCAGTACTTC

J: TRBJ2-7
D: TRBD1
V: TRBV4-3
size: NA
CDR3: CASSQGGTGLSSYEQYF
DNA: TGCGCCAGCAGCCAAGGGGGGACAGGACTAAGCTCCTACGAGCAGTACTTC

J: TRBJ1-5
D: NA
V: TRBV12-3/TRBV12-4
size: NA
CDR3: CASSLKGQQPQHF
DNA: TGTGCCAGCAGTTTGAAGGGGCAACAGCCCCAGCATTTT

J: TRBJ2-7
D: TRBD2
V: TRBV7-3
size: NA
CDR3: CASSNGLAEKQYF
DNA: TGTGCCAGCAGCAATGGACTAGCGGAAAAGCAGTACTTC

J: TRBJ2-5
D: NA
V: TRBV9
size: NA
CDR3: CASSRGAGGSETQYF
DNA: TGTGCCAGCAGCAGGGGGGCAGGAGGCTCAGAGACCCAGTACTTC

J: TRBJ2-1
D: NA
V: TRBV20-1
size: NA
CDR3: CSAPTGTLSNEQFF
DNA: TGCAGTGCCCCGACAGGGACTCTTAGCAATGAGCAGTTCTTC

J: TRBJ1-5
D: TRBD1
V: TRBV29-1
size: NA
CDR3: CSARQGGNQPQHF
DNA: TGCAGCGCCCGACAGGGGGGAAATCAGCCCCAGCATTTT

J: TRBJ1-2
D: TRBD1
V: TRBV7-4
size: NA
CDR3: CASSAPGTANYGYTF
DNA: TGTGCCAGCAGCGCCCCCGGGACAGCTAACTATGGCTACACCTTC

J: TRBJ2-2
D: TRBD2
V: TRBV4-2
size: NA
CDR3: CASSQDVAGGAGELFF
DNA: TGTGCCAGCAGCCAAGACGTGGCGGGAGGGGCCGGGGAGCTGTTTTTT

J: TRBJ1-1
D: TRBD1
V: TRBV30
size: NA
CDR3: CAWSMGTGGFGEAFF
DNA: TGTGCCTGGTCGATGGGAACAGGGGGCTTTGGCGAAGCTTTCTTT

J: TRBJ2-3
D: NA
V: TRBV12-3/TRBV12-4
size: once
CDR3: CASSPPGRTDTQYF
DNA: TGTGCCAGCAGTCCCCCGGGCAGGACGGATACGCAGTATTTT

J: TRBJ1-3
D: NA
V: TRBV13
size: NA
CDR3: CASSSGEGLPPRNTIYF
DNA: TGTGCCAGCAGCTCCGGGGAGGGCCTCCCCCCCAGAAACACCATATATTTT

J: TRBJ2-7
D: NA
V: TRBV7-2
size: NA
CDR3: CASSFSAGTYEQYF
DNA: TGTGCCAGCAGTTTCTCGGCCGGGACCTACGAGCAGTACTTC

J: TRBJ1-5
D: TRBD1
V: TRBV3-1
size: few
CDR3: CASSQGYRDSQPQHF
DNA: TGTGCCAGCAGCCAGGGATACAGGGACAGCCAGCCCCAGCATTTT

J: TRBJ2-7
D: TRBD1
V: TRBV4-1
size: NA
CDR3: CASSHSGQGDYEQYF
DNA: TGCGCCAGCAGCCATTCCGGACAGGGGGACTACGAGCAGTACTTC

J: TRBJ2-7
D: NA
V: TRBV12-3/TRBV12-4
size: few
CDR3: CASKEGATPTYEQYF
DNA: TGTGCCAGCAAGGAGGGGGCGACCCCCACCTACGAGCAGTACTTC

J: TRBJ2-3
D: TRBD2
V: TRBV6-2/TRBV6-3
size: NA
CDR3: CASTRAGLAGDLDTQYF
DNA: TGTGCCAGCACTAGGGCCGGACTAGCGGGAGACTTAGATACGCAGTATTTT

J: TRBJ2-7
D: TRBD1
V: TRBV4-3
size: NA
CDR3: CASSVYRGYEQYF
DNA: TGCGCCAGCAGCGTCTACAGGGGGTACGAGCAGTACTTC